This T cell receptor beta chain was sequenced during a study of blood T cell repertoires in COVID-19. The CDR3 is made up of 15 amino acids. Germline loops: CDR1 KGHSH, CDR2 LQKENI. Trimming at V came to 3 bases and at J to 1 base, leaving 5 bases not matched to a gene. Ages ranged from roughly 18 to 100 years, with residence in approximately 23 US areas. Among Cohort 3 donors, those recovered had two negative PCRs, clearance, or symptom resolution. Using immunoSEQ multiplex PCR, the repertoire was profiled, and TCRdb retains in-frame clones only, with some absent. The sample holds about 300,000 clones; around 86% are singletons and the top ten take about 4%.

The receptor comes from a man under 40 who had recovered from COVID-19. This rearrangement joins TRBV18 to TRBJ1-2, with 7 bases identical to TRBD1. The sample taken for sequencing was PBMCs or T cells enriched from blood (not recorded which). The DNA for the CDR3 is TGTGCCAGCTCACCGAGGCAGGGGGGTAACTATGGCTACACCTTC. Residues: CASSPRQGGNYGYTF.